A selection of T cell receptor beta chains follows, all from one sample in a study of blood T cell repertoires in COVID-19. Clones were sequenced by immunoSEQ multiplex PCR, and TCRdb holds only the in-frame ones, with some missing. The data show roughly 81,000 clones, around 90% seen once. Sequencing was performed on peripheral blood. The source of these receptors is a man aged 35 to 55 with acute or convalescent COVID-19. Each CDR3 is given with its conserved first and last residue. The D gene is left open where the match is weak. Clone size is not always given. Where it is, it says once, few, many or a class for expanded clones.

TRBJ1-4,TRBV9,-,-,TGTGCCAGCAGCGTTGGGACATCAACTAATGAAAAACTGTTTTTT,CASSVGTSTNEKLFF
TRBJ1-2,TRBV6-1,-,-,TGTGCCAGCAGTGAACTGAGTGGCTACACCTTC,CASSELSGYTF
TRBJ2-2,TRBV18,TRBD1,-,TGTGCCAGCTCCCCTGGACAGGGGACGAACACCGGGGAGCTGTTTTTT,CASSPGQGTNTGELFF
TRBJ2-3,TRBV9,-,-,TGTGCCAGCAGCGTCGGGAACGGGTATAGCACAGATACGCAGTATTTT,CASSVGNGYSTDTQYF
TRBJ1-2,TRBV6-1,TRBD1,-,TGTGCCAGCAGTGGGACAGGGAGTGGTGATGGCTACACCTTC,CASSGTGSGDGYTF
TRBJ1-1,TRBV19,-,-,TGTGCTAGTACTGCACAGGGTGAGATCACTGAAGCTTTCTTT,CASTAQGEITEAFF
TRBJ2-3,TRBV9,TRBD2,-,TGTGCCAGCAGCGCCTCCCGGGGACTAGCGGGGGGGGGCACAGATACGCAGTATTTT,CASSASRGLAGGGTDTQYF
TRBJ2-3,TRBV9,TRBD1,-,TGTGCCAGCAGCCCCATAGGGGGCCTGTCAGGTCCAGATACGCAGTATTTT,CASSPIGGLSGPDTQYF
TRBJ2-5,TRBV10-3,-,-,TGTGCCATCAGTTACGGACAGACAGAGACCCAGTACTTC,CAISYGQTETQYF
TRBJ1-1,TRBV21-1,-,-,TGTGCCAGCAGCAAAGAAGTGAACAGGAACACTGAAGCTTTCTTT,CASSKEVNRNTEAFF
TRBJ1-4,TRBV5-4,-,-,TGTGCCAGCAGCCGGGGCGGGGGGTTTGAAGAAAAACTGTTTTTT,CASSRGGGFEEKLFF
TRBJ1-2,TRBV12-3/TRBV12-4,-,-,TGTGCCAGCAGTTTAGACACCTACTATGGCTACACCTTC,CASSLDTYYGYTF
TRBJ2-1,TRBV3-1/TRBV3-2,TRBD1,-,TGTGCCAGCAGCTCGCCGGGACAGGGGGCGGTCAATGAGCAGTTCTTC,CASSSPGQGAVNEQFF
TRBJ1-2,TRBV7-2,-,-,TGTGCCAGCAGCTACTTTCGGGGTTTCTATGGCTACACCTTC,CASSYFRGFYGYTF
TRBJ1-1,TRBV2,-,-,TGTGCCAGCAGTGAAGCCCCACGGGGGAGCACTGAAGCTTTCTTT,CASSEAPRGSTEAFF
TRBJ1-1,TRBV27,TRBD1,-,TGTGCCAGCAGTTTTTTAACAGGGGGCACTGAAGCTTTCTTT,CASSFLTGGTEAFF
TRBJ2-1,TRBV29-1,-,-,TGCAGCGCGTTGCTAAGCGGTACCTACAATGAGCAGTTCTTC,CSALLSGTYNEQFF
TRBJ2-1,TRBV24-1,TRBD1,-,TGTGCCACCAGTGAAGGGACAGGGTTGATCAATGAGCAGTTCTTC,CATSEGTGLINEQFF
TRBJ2-5,TRBV6-5,TRBD2,once,TGTGCCAGCAGCCCCCGCGGGGGCCAAGAGACCCAGTACTTC,CASSPRGGQETQYF
TRBJ1-4,TRBV13,-,-,TGTGCCAGCAGCTTTGGGGGACTTAATGAAAAACTGTTTTTT,CASSFGGLNEKLFF
TRBJ2-1,TRBV3-1/TRBV3-2,TRBD2,-,TGTGCCAGCAGGAAGCGGGGGGGCAATGAGCAGTTCTTC,CASRKRGGNEQFF
TRBJ2-2,TRBV30,TRBD2,-,TGTGCCTGGAGTTGGACACCTGGACTAGCGGGAAGGGGCGGGGAGCTGTTTTTT,CAWSWTPGLAGRGGELFF
TRBJ1-4,TRBV3-1/TRBV3-2,-,-,TGTGCCAGCAGCCGAAATCCGGGACAACGGGATGAAAAACTGTTTTTT,CASSRNPGQRDEKLFF
TRBJ2-1,TRBV11-1,-,-,TGTGCCAGCAGCTTAGCGCCCACAGGGCAGCGGAATGAGCAGTTCTTC,CASSLAPTGQRNEQFF
TRBJ1-3,TRBV29-1,-,-,TGCAGCGTGGTCGAAGGGGCAAGTGGAAACACCATATATTTT,CSVVEGASGNTIYF
TRBJ2-3,TRBV30,TRBD2,-,TGTGCCTGGAGTTCCTTACCCGGGACTAGCGGGAGGACAGATACGCAGTATTTT,CAWSSLPGTSGRTDTQYF
TRBJ2-1,TRBV7-9,-,-,TGTGCCAGCAGCTTAGTTTCCCGTGGCATGAGGTACGAGCAGTTCTTC,CASSLVSRGMRYEQFF
TRBJ2-1,TRBV7-2,-,-,TGTGCCAGCAGCTTATACAGGTACAATGAGCAGTTCTTC,CASSLYRYNEQFF
TRBJ2-1,TRBV4-1,-,-,TGCGCCAGCAGCCAAGATCGAAGGACAGCCGGAGACAATGAGCAGTTCTTC,CASSQDRRTAGDNEQFF
TRBJ1-5,TRBV7-2,-,few,TGTGCCAGCAGCCCCATGGGCCAGCCCCAGCATTTT,CASSPMGQPQHF
TRBJ1-1,TRBV7-9,-,-,TGTGCCAGCAGCTTAGGACACGACGTGAACACTGAAGCTTTCTTT,CASSLGHDVNTEAFF
TRBJ2-7,TRBV19,-,-,TGTGCCAGTAGTATCCTGAAAGGGGACGAGCAGTACTTC,CASSILKGDEQYF
TRBJ1-1,TRBV7-3,-,-,TGTGCCAGCAGCTTTCAGGGGAACACTGAAGCTTTCTTT,CASSFQGNTEAFF
TRBJ1-2,TRBV7-9,TRBD1,-,TGTGCCAGCAGCTTAGGGGGGACAGCGATGGGAGATGGCTACACCTTC,CASSLGGTAMGDGYTF
TRBJ1-3,TRBV7-6,-,-,TGTGCCAGCAGCTTACTGTCAGGATTTGGTACGGACACCATATATTTT,CASSLLSGFGTDTIYF
TRBJ1-4,TRBV19,-,-,TGTGCCAGTAGTATAGGAGGCAGTGGATCGAAAAAACTGTTTTTT,CASSIGGSGSKKLFF
TRBJ2-5,TRBV3-1/TRBV3-2,-,once,TGTGCCAGCAGCCAAGGGAGTATCCAGTACTTC,CASSQGSIQYF
TRBJ1-4,TRBV27,-,once,TGTGCCAGCAGTGAACGGACGAAGGGGGAAAAACTGTTTTTT,CASSERTKGEKLFF
TRBJ2-2,TRBV24-1,-,-,TGTGCCACCAGCCGGGACATCCCAGGGGCGGCGAACACCGGGGAGCTGTTTTTT,CATSRDIPGAANTGELFF
TRBJ2-4,TRBV5-4,TRBD1,few,TGTGCCAGCAGCCCCACAGGGGGCGAAAGGTTTGCCAAAAACATTCAGTACTTC,CASSPTGGERFAKNIQYF
TRBJ1-5,TRBV5-1,TRBD1,-,TGCGCCAGCAGCTTGGACGGGACAGGGTCTGGACCCCAGCATTTT,CASSLDGTGSGPQHF
TRBJ2-7,TRBV19,-,-,TGTGCCAGTAGTACAGCCCAGACAGTGGGATCCTACGAGCAGTACTTC,CASSTAQTVGSYEQYF
TRBJ1-2,TRBV7-3,-,-,TGTGCCAGCAGCTTGGGGAGGAAAGGCGTTGGGCGAGTTGATGGCTACACCTTC,CASSLGRKGVGRVDGYTF
TRBJ1-2,TRBV7-2,-,-,TGTGCCAGCAGCTTAGGTGGCGGGGGTAACTATGGCTACACCTTC,CASSLGGGGNYGYTF
TRBJ1-2,TRBV5-6,-,-,TGTGCCAGCAGCTTGGGGCAGGTCGATGGCTACACCTTC,CASSLGQVDGYTF
TRBJ2-1,TRBV3-1/TRBV3-2,-,once,TGTGCCAGCAGCCAAGAGACTAGGGACAATGAGCAGTTCTTC,CASSQETRDNEQFF
TRBJ2-7,TRBV6-5,TRBD2,-,TGTGCCAGCAGTACGGTGGGAGGGTACGAGCAGTACTTC,CASSTVGGYEQYF
TRBJ1-5,TRBV5-5,-,-,TGTGCCAGCAGCTTGCGGCCAGGAAGCAATCAGCCCCAGCATTTT,CASSLRPGSNQPQHF
TRBJ2-1,TRBV6-6,-,-,TGTGCCAGCAGTTACGTGGACTCCGGGTACAATGAGCAGTTCTTC,CASSYVDSGYNEQFF
TRBJ2-2,TRBV28,TRBD1,-,TGTGCCGCCGACAGGGGGGGCACGAACACCGGGGAGCTGTTTTTT,CAADRGGTNTGELFF
TRBJ2-7,TRBV29-1,TRBD1,-,TGCAGCGTCGCAGCGGCACAGGGGGCAGGCGAGCAGTACTTC,CSVAAAQGAGEQYF
TRBJ2-1,TRBV7-9,-,once,TGTGCCAGCAGCGTCGGTCTAGATTCGAATGAGCAGTTCTTC,CASSVGLDSNEQFF
TRBJ2-7,TRBV4-1,-,-,TGCGCCAGCAGCCCCGGGACAAGATTTTCCTACGAGCAGTACTTC,CASSPGTRFSYEQYF
TRBJ1-4,TRBV6-5,TRBD1,-,TGTGCCAGCGGCGGGACAGCGAATGAAAAACTGTTTTTT,CASGGTANEKLFF